The 23 T cell receptor beta chains presented below share a single source sample, sequenced in a study of T cells expressing NK-cell markers. TCRdb reprocessed the 5' RACE reads and keeps a single row for each CDR3 protein, giving no DNA. This repertoire includes about 180,000 distinct CDR3 sequences. What was sequenced was blood T cells: a sorted CD56 or NKG2C T cell subset, CD4+ or CD8+ T cells, or bulk PBMC T cells (not recorded which). These TCRs come from a woman aged 18 to 75 in good health.

This chain connects TRBV29-1 to TRBJ2-3; the TCRdb D gene call, TRBD2, has no DNA to confirm it. CDR3 length equals 14 residues. Germline V gene data show CDR1 as SQVTM and CDR2 as ANQGSEA. CDR3 region: CSGTSGGGTDTQYF.

The chain uses TRBV20-1 and TRBJ2-7; TCRdb's D call of TRBD1 is untestable without DNA. CDR3 length: 16 amino acids. Germline V gene sequence: CDR1 DFQATT, CDR2 SNEGSKA (reference sequence). CDR3 residues: CSARDETGTGHYEQYF.

J is TRBJ2-7 and V is TRBV3-1; TCRdb returns TRBD2, unconfirmable since there is no DNA. Germline loops: CDR1 LGHDT, CDR2 YNNKEL (reference sequence). The CDR3 totals 17 residues. The CDR3 protein is CASSQEGSGRFRYEQYF.

This chain uses TRBV12-2 with TRBJ2-7; TCRdb's assignment of TRBD1 cannot be checked, as there is no DNA. TRBV12-2 is classified as a pseudogene. This CDR3 contains 15 residues. The CDR3 loop is CASRLTRDNTYEQYF.

The chain links TRBV2 to TRBJ2-1; TCRdb gives TRBD2 as the D gene, but with no DNA this cannot be confirmed. Germline CDR1 is SNHLY and CDR2 is FYNNEI. The CDR3 is 15 residues long. This CDR3 is CASSDIAGGLNEQFF.

This rearrangement joins TRBV13 to TRBJ2-3; TCRdb picks TRBD1, but there is no DNA to check that call. CDR1 PRHDT and CDR2 FYEKMQ come from the germline V gene (reference sequence). The CDR3 totals 17 residues. This chain's CDR3 is CASSLAYREDWTDTQYF.

The rearrangement joins TRBV24-1 to TRBJ2-1. The germline CDR1 and CDR2 sequences are KGHDR and SFDVKD. The CDR3 is 11 residues long. The CDR3 sequence: CATSRGNEQFF.

This chain joins TRBV5-6 and TRBJ1-4; TCRdb selects TRBD1, and the lack of DNA leaves this call unchecked. This CDR3 has 15 amino acids. Germline V gene lookup returns CDR1 SGHDT and CDR2 YYEEEE. CDR3 region: CASSSGRGVNEKLFF.

The chain links TRBV20-1 to TRBJ2-7; the TCRdb D gene call, TRBD2, has no DNA to confirm it. Germline CDR1 reads DFQATT; CDR2 reads SNEGSKA (reference sequence). CDR3 length equals 15 residues. The CDR3 spells CSARTGPSGSYEQYF.

V gene TRBV5-1 combines with J gene TRBJ1-1; there is no DNA to check the TCRdb D call of TRBD1. Germline V gives CDR1 SGHRS, CDR2 YFSETQ. This CDR3 comprises 14 residues. CDR3 region: CASSQRTKGTEAFF.

The rearrangement joins TRBV12-3 or TRBV12-4 to TRBJ2-1; TCRdb's D call of TRBD2 is untestable without DNA. This CDR3 spans 11 amino acids. The CDR3 loop reads CASSFGGEQFF.

V is TRBV4-2 and J is TRBJ2-7; TCRdb's D gene call, TRBD2, goes unchecked for lack of DNA. This CDR3 has 14 amino acids. Germline V CDR1 and CDR2: LGHNA, YNFKEQ. This chain's CDR3 is CASSLGSSGYEQYF.

V is TRBV27 and J is TRBJ2-7; the TRBD1 assignment by TCRdb is unverifiable without DNA. There are 13 residues in the CDR3. The V gene's germline CDR1 is MNHEY and CDR2 SMNVEV (reference sequence). The chain's CDR3 is CASSTTRQDEQYF.

CDR3 amino acids: CASSSGYNEQFF. The chain couples TRBV5-1 to TRBJ2-1. The germline gives CDR1 SGHRS, CDR2 YFSETQ. The CDR3 consists of 12 residues.

The chain joins TRBV5-1 to TRBJ1-6; without DNA, the TCRdb call of TRBD1 cannot be checked. Germline lookup yields CDR1 SGHRS and CDR2 YFSETQ. This CDR3 region has 15 residues. This chain's CDR3 is CASSKQPTGDSPLHF.

This sequence joins TRBV24-1 and TRBJ1-2; the TCRdb D gene call, TRBD1, has no DNA to confirm it. Germline V gene sequence: CDR1 KGHDR, CDR2 SFDVKD. The length of the CDR3 is 14 residues. The CDR3 here is CATSTSRQDYGYTF.

This chain links TRBV7-3 with TRBJ2-1; TCRdb selects TRBD1, and the lack of DNA leaves this call unchecked. This CDR3 has 16 residues. Germline V gives CDR1 SGHTA, CDR2 FQGTGA. The CDR3 is CASSPKGRGPYNEQFF.

This rearrangement joins TRBV28 to TRBJ1-4. The CDR3 contains 18 residues. Germline-derived CDR1 and CDR2 are MDHEN and SYDVKM. CDR3 residues: CASSPPWGPAGGMKKLFF.

This chain connects TRBV4-2 to TRBJ1-4. The CDR3 covers 14 residues. From germline, CDR1 is LGHNA and CDR2 YNFKEQ. CDR3 amino acids: CASSQNQGNEKLFF.

The chain combines TRBV5-1 with TRBJ2-1; the TCRdb call, TRBD2, lacks DNA for checking. Germline CDR1 reads SGHRS; CDR2 reads YFSETQ. The CDR3 has 16 amino acids. CDR3 protein: CASSLSPSAEHNEQFF.

The chain recombines TRBV24-1 with TRBJ2-1; TCRdb gives TRBD2 as the D gene, but with no DNA this cannot be confirmed. Germline V lookup: CDR1 KGHDR, CDR2 SFDVKD. The CDR3 contains 20 residues. This CDR3 is CATSGAFGLAAVSSYNEQFF.

The chain links TRBV5-1 to TRBJ1-3; the TRBD1 assignment by TCRdb is unverifiable without DNA. Germline CDR1 reads SGHRS; CDR2 reads YFSETQ. The CDR3 covers 17 residues. The CDR3: CASSLEAGGFDGNTIYF.

This chain links TRBV7-2 with TRBJ1-6. Germline CDR1 reads SGHTA; CDR2 reads FQGNSA. This CDR3 is 15 amino acids long. The CDR3: CASRQQGGKVSPLHF.